This T cell receptor (beta chain) comes out of a study of identical twins. J lost 4 bases, V lost 3 bases, and 3 bases had no gene match. This CDR3 region has 14 residues. Germline-derived CDR1 and CDR2 are LNHDA and SQIVND (reference sequence). Via MiXCR, TCRdb re-called the 5' RACE reads, giving one row per CDR3 protein. This table holds about 470,000 distinct CDR3 sequences, approximately 25% found once. These data were likewise used in another study, on T cells expressing NK-cell markers. Per that paper: Eight donors were sequenced, seven testing HCMV-seropositive and one testing seronegative.

This sequence was found in a woman aged 18-29 years in good health. The J gene is TRBJ2-7, the V gene TRBV19; 10 bases map to TRBD1. Specimen: CD4+ T cells sorted from blood. The CDR3 region has the DNA TGTGCCAGTAGTATGACAGGGGGCGAATACGAGCAGTACTTC. This gives the protein CASSMTGGEYEQYF.